This T cell receptor beta chain was sequenced in a study of response to subunit inactivated influenza vaccine. Germline V gene sequence: CDR1 SQVTM, CDR2 ANQGSEA. The CDR3 is 13 amino acids. Unmatched junction bases numbered 9, after V lost 7 bases and J lost 6 bases. TCRdb reprocessed the RT-PCR reads with MiXCR, giving one entry per CDR3 protein. The sample contains roughly 500,000 distinct CDR3 sequences, about 25% of which appear only once. This receptor was identified in a man aged 50 or older who received an inactivated influenza vaccine. This specimen consisted of CD4+ T cells sorted from PBMCs, obtained around 5 days after vaccination. The chain couples TRBV29-1 to TRBJ2-7; 10 bases align to TRBD2. CDR3 sequence (DNA): TGCAGCGCCTCCGGGACTAGCGCTGTCGAGCAGTACTTC. Residues: CSASGTSAVEQYF.